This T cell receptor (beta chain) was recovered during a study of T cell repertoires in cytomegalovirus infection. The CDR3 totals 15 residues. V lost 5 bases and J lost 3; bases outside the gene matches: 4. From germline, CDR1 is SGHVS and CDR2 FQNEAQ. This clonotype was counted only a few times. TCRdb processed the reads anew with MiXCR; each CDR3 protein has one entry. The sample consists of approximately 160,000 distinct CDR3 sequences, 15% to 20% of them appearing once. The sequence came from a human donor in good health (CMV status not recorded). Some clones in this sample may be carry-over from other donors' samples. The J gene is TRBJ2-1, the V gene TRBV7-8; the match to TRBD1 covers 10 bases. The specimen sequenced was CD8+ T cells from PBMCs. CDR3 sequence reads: CASSATGGYYNEQFF. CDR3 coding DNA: TGTGCCAGCAGCGCGACAGGGGGCTACTACAATGAGCAGTTCTTC.